These 14 T cell receptor beta chains originate from one sample sequenced in a study of kidney transplant recipient with SARS-CoV-2 infection. TCRdb recomputed calls from the reads with MiXCR, one row per CDR3 protein. The sample consists of some 220,000 distinct CDR3 sequences, less than 35% of them appearing once. This sample comprised a blood sample, obtained at baseline and on day 111 from a kidney transplant recipient. The receptors were sampled from a male patient aged 25-45 years who had COVID-19 and was a kidney transplant recipient. Some T cells may trace back to the graft donor.

This clonotype has ten or more counts. The rearrangement uses TRBV15 and TRBJ1-2, with a tentative D call TRBD1 (5 bases). Germline CDR1 is LNHNV and CDR2 is YYDKDF (reference sequence). The CDR3 is 17 amino acids. Trimming took 5 bases from V and 4 from J, leaving 23 bases between them. CDR3 protein: CATSSDTRCGKTYGYTF. CDR3 nucleotides: TGTGCCACCAGCTCGGACACAAGGTGTGGAAAGACCTATGGCTACACCTTC.

This clonotype showed up many times. The V call is TRBV6-1, the J call TRBJ1-4, with D maybe TRBD1 (6 bases). Trimming took 8 bases from V and 5 from J, leaving 27 bases between them. CDR3 length: 18 amino acids. Germline V gene lookup returns CDR1 MNHNS and CDR2 SASEGT. The CDR3 nucleotides are TGTGCCAGCCCCCCGGACAGCCTACACCTTTTACAAAATGAAAAACTGTTTTTT. This translates into CASPPDSLHLLQNEKLFF.

Ten or more counts support this clonotype. The chain couples TRBV6-6 to TRBJ1-2; D is perhaps TRBD1 (5 bases). Trimming took off 11 bases at V and 1 base at J, with 14 bases between the two ends. Germline V lookup: CDR1 MNHNY, CDR2 SVGAGI (reference sequence). This CDR3 is 13 amino acids long. Written as DNA, the CDR3 is TGTGCCTGTGAACAGGTTTTTAACTATGGCTACACCTTC. It specifies CACEQVFNYGYTF.

A note on this clonotype: A much larger clonotype is one base distant, so this may be a read error. The chain uses TRBV11-1 and TRBJ1-2, with D unresolved. Germline V CDR1 and CDR2: SGHAT, FQDESV (reference sequence). V lost 8 bases to trimming and J lost 4 bases, with 26 bases between them. CDR3 length equals 17 residues. In nucleotides, the CDR3 is TGTGCCAGCGGCGAAAGGTATAAGGCTGGAAAGACCTATGGCTACACCTTC. Amino acid sequence: CASGERYKAGKTYGYTF.

Many counts were recorded for this clonotype. The V gene is TRBV6-4, the J gene TRBJ1-2; the D is unclear. CDR1 MRHNA and CDR2 SNTAGT come from the germline V gene. Trimming stripped 5 bases from V and 4 bases from J, with 23 bases between. The CDR3 extends over 17 amino acids. Written as DNA, the CDR3 is TGTGCCAGCAGTTTTAGCGGCTCACACGGAAAGACCTATGGCTACACCTTC. Protein sequence: CASSFSGSHGKTYGYTF.

Many counts were recorded for this clonotype. The V and J genes are TRBV20-1 and TRBJ1-2, with 9 bases fitting TRBD1. Trimming at V came to 8 bases and at J to 7 bases, leaving 8 bases not matched to a gene. CDR1 DFQATT and CDR2 SNEGSKA come from the germline V gene (reference sequence). This CDR3 comprises 12 residues. The CDR3 protein is CSFDRGAFGYTF. In DNA form, the CDR3 reads TGCAGTTTCGACAGGGGGGCCTTTGGCTACACCTTC.

This clonotype was detected a few times. The V call is TRBV25-1, the J call TRBJ2-5, with a possible D match to TRBD2 (6 bases). Germline loops: CDR1 MGHDK, CDR2 SYGVNS. Between the trimmed V and J ends, which lost 5 bases and 7 bases, there was a span of 14 bases. The CDR3 extends over 13 amino acids. The CDR3 region is CASSLMEGGTQYF. CDR3 sequence (DNA): TGTGCCAGCAGTCTAATGGAGGGAGGGACCCAGTACTTC.

Worth noting for this clonotype: This is likely an artifact of a read error, given a far larger clone one base away. The V call is TRBV7-9, the J call TRBJ2-1; 10 bases align to TRBD1. The CDR3 is 18 residues long. Germline CDR1 reads SEHNR; CDR2 reads FQNEAQ (reference sequence). The CDR3 sequence is CASGLWRAGTGAHNEQFF. The DNA for the CDR3 is TGTGCCAGCGGCTTATGGCGGGCCGGGACAGGGGCCCACAATGAGCAGTTCTTC.

This clonotype was seen repeatedly, ten times or more. V and J are TRBV29-1 and TRBJ2-7, with unresolved D. The CDR3 is made up of 15 amino acids. Germline-derived CDR1 and CDR2 are SQVTM and ANQGSEA. Trimming stripped 0 bases from V and 3 bases from J, with 15 bases between. CDR3 in amino acids: CSVEDKLLGGYEQYF. CDR3 DNA sequence: TGCAGCGTTGAAGATAAACTGCTCGGCGGCTACGAGCAGTACTTC.

About this clonotype itself: A much larger clone is a single base away; this may be a read error. The V call is TRBV5-4, the J call TRBJ1-2; D is unclear. V was trimmed by 6 bases and J by 4 bases, leaving 22 bases between them. Germline-derived CDR1 and CDR2 are SGHNT and YYREEE (reference sequence). The CDR3 spans 16 residues. The DNA of the CDR3 is TGTGCCAGCAATTCATGCGTACCAGGAAGGACCTATGGCTACACCTTC. Its protein product is CASNSCVPGRTYGYTF.

In this sample, this clonotype turned up many times. This chain links TRBV20-1 with TRBJ1-5; D call uncertain. The CDR3 runs to 12 residues. CDR1 DFQATT and CDR2 SNEGSKA come from the germline V gene (reference sequence). V lost 3 bases and J 5 bases, leaving 8 bases between the germline ends. CDR3 sequence (DNA): TGCAGTGCTAGCCCCGGGGATCAGCCCCAGCATTTT. This gives the protein CSASPGDQPQHF.

The rearrangement joins TRBV4-1 to TRBJ2-2; 7 bases line up with TRBD2. V shed 4 bases, J shed 3 bases, and the junction held 20 bases outside the gene matches. Germline V gene lookup returns CDR1 MGHRA and CDR2 YSYEKL. The CDR3 runs to 20 residues. CDR3 coding DNA: TGCGCCAGCAGCCCTCTAAGCCCCATATTTGGCGGGGGTGACACCGGGGAGCTGTTTTTT. Its translation: CASSPLSPIFGGGDTGELFF.

Worth noting for this clonotype: A much bigger clone sits one base away, suggesting this may be a read error. As DNA, the CDR3 is TGTGCCAGCAGCGTACATATAACAAGCGGAAAGACCTATGGCTACACCTTC. Protein: CASSVHITSGKTYGYTF. This chain uses TRBV11-2 with TRBJ1-2; D is ambiguous. This CDR3 region has 17 residues. Germline CDR1 and CDR2: SGHAT and FQNNGV. The V gene lost 5 bases and the J gene lost 4 bases, with 23 bases spanning the gap.

J is TRBJ2-3 and V is TRBV28; possibly TRBD1 or TRBD2 for D (6 bases each). The V and J ends lost 4 bases and 6 bases respectively, with 14 bases between them. The CDR3 totals 14 residues. Germline V CDR1 and CDR2: MDHEN, SYDVKM. CDR3 loop: CASSYTGSGDTQYF. In nucleotides, the CDR3 is TGTGCCAGCAGTTATACAGGGAGCGGGGATACGCAGTATTTT.